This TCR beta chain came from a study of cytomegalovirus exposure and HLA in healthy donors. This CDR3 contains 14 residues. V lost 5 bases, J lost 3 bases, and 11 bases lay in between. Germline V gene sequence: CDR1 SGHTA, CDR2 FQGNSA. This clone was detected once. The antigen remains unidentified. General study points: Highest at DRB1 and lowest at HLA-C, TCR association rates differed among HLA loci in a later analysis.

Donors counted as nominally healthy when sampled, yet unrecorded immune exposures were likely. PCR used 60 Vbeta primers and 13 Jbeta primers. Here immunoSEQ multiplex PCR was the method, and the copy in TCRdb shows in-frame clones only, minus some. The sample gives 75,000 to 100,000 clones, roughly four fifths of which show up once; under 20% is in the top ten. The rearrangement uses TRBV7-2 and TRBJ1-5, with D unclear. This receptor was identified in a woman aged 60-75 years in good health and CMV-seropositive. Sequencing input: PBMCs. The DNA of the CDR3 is TGTGCCAGCAGCCTCTATCTAGTCAATCAGCCCCAGCATTTT. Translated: CASSLYLVNQPQHF.